This TCR beta chain was sequenced in a study of CD8+CD57+ T cells in acquired aplastic anemia. CDR1 SNHLY and CDR2 FYNNEI come from the germline V gene. Trimming removed 10 bases from V and 5 bases from J, with 18 bases in between. This CDR3 has 14 amino acids. Before being chosen for sequencing, patients had shown CD8+CD57+ cell expansion by flow cytometry. Every patient was diagnosed with severe acquired aplastic anemia. There was no therapy given to any patient before the blood sampling took place. TCR beta VDJ and CDR3 profiles were obtained from a genomic DNA template. MiXCR was run by TCRdb on the reads, yielding one entry per CDR3 protein. The sample yields roughly 170,000 distinct CDR3 sequences, 48% seen once. Details on this clonotype: Its antigen is still unknown.

The study's findings and limits: Around 27 was the count of CD8+ CDR3 sequences that patients shared with controls.

Sequencing input: sorted CD4+, CD8+, or CD8+CD57+ T cells (not recorded which) from PBMCs. The clonotype was recovered from a human donor with aplastic anemia. This chain connects TRBV2 to TRBJ2-1, with a possible D match to TRBD2 (7 bases). DNA of the CDR3: TGTGCCAAGGCGGGCGAGGGGGGGCACAATGAGCAGTTCTTC. Its protein is CAKAGEGGHNEQFF.